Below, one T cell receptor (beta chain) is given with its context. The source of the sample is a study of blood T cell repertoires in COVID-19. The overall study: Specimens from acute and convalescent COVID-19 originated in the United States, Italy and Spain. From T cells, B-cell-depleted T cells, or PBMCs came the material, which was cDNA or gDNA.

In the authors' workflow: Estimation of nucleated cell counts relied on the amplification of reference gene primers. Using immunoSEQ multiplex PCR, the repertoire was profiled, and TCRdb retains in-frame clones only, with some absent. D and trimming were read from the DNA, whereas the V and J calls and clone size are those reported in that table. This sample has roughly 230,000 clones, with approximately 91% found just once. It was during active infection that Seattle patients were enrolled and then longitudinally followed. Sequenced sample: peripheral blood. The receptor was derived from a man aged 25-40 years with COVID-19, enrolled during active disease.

The CDR3 spells CASSRGTVGIDGYTF. In DNA, the CDR3 is TGTGCCAGCTCTAGGGGGACAGTGGGGATTGATGGCTACACCTTC. The rearrangement uses TRBV6-5 and TRBJ1-2; TRBD1 aligns across 7 bases. The V segment lost 8 bases and the J segment 6 bases; nucleotides outside the gene matches: 15. The germline V gene encodes CDR1 MNHEY and CDR2 SVGAGI. The CDR3 consists of 15 residues.